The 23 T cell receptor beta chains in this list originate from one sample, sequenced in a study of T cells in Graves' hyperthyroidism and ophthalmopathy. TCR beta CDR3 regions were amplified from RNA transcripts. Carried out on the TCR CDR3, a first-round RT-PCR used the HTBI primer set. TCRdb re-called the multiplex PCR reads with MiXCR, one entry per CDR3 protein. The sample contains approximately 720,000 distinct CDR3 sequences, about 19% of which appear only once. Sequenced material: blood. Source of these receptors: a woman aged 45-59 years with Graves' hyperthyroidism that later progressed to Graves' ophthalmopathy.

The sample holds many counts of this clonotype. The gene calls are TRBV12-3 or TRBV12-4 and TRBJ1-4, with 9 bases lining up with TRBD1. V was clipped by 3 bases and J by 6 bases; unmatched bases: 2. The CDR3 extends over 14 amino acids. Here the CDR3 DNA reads TGTGCCAGCAGTTTGGACAGGGGCTATGAAAAACTGTTTTTT. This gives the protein CASSLDRGYEKLFF.

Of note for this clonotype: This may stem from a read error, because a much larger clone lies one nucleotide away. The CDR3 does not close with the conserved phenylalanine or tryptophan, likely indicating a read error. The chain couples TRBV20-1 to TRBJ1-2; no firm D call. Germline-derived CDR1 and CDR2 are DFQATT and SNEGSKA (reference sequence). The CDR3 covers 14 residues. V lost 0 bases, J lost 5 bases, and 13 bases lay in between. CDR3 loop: CSARDSPGLYGYTL. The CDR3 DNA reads TGCAGTGCTAGAGATAGCCCGGGCCTATATGGCTACACCCTC.

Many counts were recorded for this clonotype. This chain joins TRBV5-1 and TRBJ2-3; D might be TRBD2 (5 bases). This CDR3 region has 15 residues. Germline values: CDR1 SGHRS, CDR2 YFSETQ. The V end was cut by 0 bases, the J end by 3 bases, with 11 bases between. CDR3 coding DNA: TGCGCCAGCAGCTTGGATGCGGGCAGGACAGATACGCAGTATTTT. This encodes CASSLDAGRTDTQYF.

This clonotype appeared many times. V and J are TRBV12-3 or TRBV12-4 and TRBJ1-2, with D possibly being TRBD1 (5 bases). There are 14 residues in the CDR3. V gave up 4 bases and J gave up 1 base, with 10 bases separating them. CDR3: CASSWGGVNYGYTF. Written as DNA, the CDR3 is TGTGCCAGCAGTTGGGGGGGGGTTAACTATGGCTACACCTTC.

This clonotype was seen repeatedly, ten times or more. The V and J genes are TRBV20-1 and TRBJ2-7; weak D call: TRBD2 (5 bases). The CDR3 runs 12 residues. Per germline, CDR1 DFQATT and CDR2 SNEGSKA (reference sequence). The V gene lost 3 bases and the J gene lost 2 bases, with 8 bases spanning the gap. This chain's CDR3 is CSASPGTYEQYF. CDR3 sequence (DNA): TGCAGTGCTAGTCCGGGAACCTACGAGCAGTACTTC.

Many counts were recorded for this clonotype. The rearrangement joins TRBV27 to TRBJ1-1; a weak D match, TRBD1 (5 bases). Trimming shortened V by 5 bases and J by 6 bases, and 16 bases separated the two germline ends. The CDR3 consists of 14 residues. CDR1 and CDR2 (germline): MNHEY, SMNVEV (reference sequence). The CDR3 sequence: CASSPSRDHAEAFF. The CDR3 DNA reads TGTGCCAGCAGTCCATCCAGGGATCACGCTGAAGCTTTCTTT.

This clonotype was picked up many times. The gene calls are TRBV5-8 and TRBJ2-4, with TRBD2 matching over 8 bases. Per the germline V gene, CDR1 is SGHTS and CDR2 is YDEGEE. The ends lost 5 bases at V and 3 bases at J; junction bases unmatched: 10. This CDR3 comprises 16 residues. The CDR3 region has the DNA TGTGCCAGCAGTCCACACTCCAGCGGGGGCAAAAACATTCAGTACTTC. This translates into CASSPHSSGGKNIQYF. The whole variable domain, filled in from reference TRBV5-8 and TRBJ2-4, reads EAGVTQSPTHLIKTRGQQATLRCSPISGHTSVYWYQQALGLGLQFLLWYDEGEERNRGNFPPRFSGRQFPNYSSELNVNALELEDSALYLCASSPHSSGGKNIQYFGAGTRLSVL.

The CDR3 loop reads CSASYSRGNQPQHF. The DNA of the CDR3 is TGCAGTGCTAGTTACAGTAGGGGCAATCAGCCCCAGCATTTT. The chain carries TRBV20-1 and TRBJ1-5, with D hard to call. The CDR3 contains 14 residues. Germline V gene lookup returns CDR1 DFQATT and CDR2 SNEGSKA (reference sequence). Trimming left V 3 bases short and J 2 bases short, with 11 bases between.

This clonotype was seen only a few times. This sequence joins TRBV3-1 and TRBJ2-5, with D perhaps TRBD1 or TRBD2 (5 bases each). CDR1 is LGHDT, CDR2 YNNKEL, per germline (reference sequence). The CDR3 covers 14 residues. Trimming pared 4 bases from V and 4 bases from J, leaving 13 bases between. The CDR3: CASSPGTHRETQYF. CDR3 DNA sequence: TGTGCCAGCAGCCCCGGGACCCATCGAGAGACCCAGTACTTC.

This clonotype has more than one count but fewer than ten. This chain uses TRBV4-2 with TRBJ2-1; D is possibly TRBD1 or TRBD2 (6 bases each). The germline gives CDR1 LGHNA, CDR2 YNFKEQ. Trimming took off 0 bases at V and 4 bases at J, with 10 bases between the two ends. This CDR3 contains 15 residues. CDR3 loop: CASSQDVGGYNEQFF. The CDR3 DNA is TGTGCCAGCAGCCAAGACGTAGGGGGGTACAATGAGCAGTTCTTC.

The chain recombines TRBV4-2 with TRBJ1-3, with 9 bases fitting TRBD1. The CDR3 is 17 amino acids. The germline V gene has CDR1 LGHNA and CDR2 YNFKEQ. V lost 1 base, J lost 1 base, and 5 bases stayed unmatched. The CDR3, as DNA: TGTGCCAGCAGCCAAGGTGTCGGGACAGGGTCTGGAAACACCATATATTTT. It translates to CASSQGVGTGSGNTIYF.

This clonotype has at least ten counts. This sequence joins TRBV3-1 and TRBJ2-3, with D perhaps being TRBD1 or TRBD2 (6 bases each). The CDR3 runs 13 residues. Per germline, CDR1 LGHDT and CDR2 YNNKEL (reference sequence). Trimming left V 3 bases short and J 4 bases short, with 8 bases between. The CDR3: CASSHGGPDTQYF. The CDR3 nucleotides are TGTGCCAGCAGCCATGGGGGGCCAGATACGCAGTATTTT.

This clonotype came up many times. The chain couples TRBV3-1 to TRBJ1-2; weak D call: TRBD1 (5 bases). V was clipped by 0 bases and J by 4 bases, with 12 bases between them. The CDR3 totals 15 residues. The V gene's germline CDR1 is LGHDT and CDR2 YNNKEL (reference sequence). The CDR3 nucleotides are TGTGCCAGCAGCCAAGACTCAGGGACTCTCTATGGCTACACCTTC. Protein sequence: CASSQDSGTLYGYTF.

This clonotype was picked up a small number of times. CDR3 DNA sequence: TGTGCCAGCAGCTTAGGGGGAACCCGGAGGCGCCCCTCCGGGGCCAACGTCCTGACTTTC. Protein: CASSLGGTRRRPSGANVLTF. V is TRBV7-9 and J is TRBJ2-6; weak D call: TRBD2 (5 bases). The germline V gene has CDR1 SEHNR and CDR2 FQNEAQ (reference sequence). V was shortened by 1 base and J by 4 bases, with 23 bases between the two germline ends. This CDR3 region has 20 residues.

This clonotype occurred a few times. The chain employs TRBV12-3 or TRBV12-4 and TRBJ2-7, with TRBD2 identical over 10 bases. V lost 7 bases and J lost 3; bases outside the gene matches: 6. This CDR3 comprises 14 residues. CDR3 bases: TGTGCCAGCACGTCGGGACTAGCGAGCTACGAGCAGTACTTC. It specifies CASTSGLASYEQYF.

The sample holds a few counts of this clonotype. The CDR3 nucleotides are TGTGCCAGCAGCTTAGGGGACAGGGGCTCACATCACCCCAATCAGCCCCAGCATTTT. It is translated as CASSLGDRGSHHPNQPQHF. J is TRBJ1-5 and V is TRBV7-8; 10 nucleotides match TRBD1. J lost 3 bases, V lost 1 base, and 12 bases had no gene match. This CDR3 contains 19 residues. CDR1 is SGHVS, CDR2 FQNEAQ, per germline.

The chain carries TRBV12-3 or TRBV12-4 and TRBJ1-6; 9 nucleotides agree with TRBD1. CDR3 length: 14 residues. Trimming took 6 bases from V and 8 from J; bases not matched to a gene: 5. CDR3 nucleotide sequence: TGTGCCAGCAGAAAACAGGGGGCGGATTCACCCCTCCACTTT. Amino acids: CASRKQGADSPLHF.

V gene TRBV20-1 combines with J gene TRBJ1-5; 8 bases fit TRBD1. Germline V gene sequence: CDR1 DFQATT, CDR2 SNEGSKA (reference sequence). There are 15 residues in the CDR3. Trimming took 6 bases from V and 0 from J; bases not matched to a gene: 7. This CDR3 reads CSARDRPYSNQPQHF. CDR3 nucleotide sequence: TGCAGTGCGAGGGACAGGCCTTATAGCAATCAGCCCCAGCATTTT.

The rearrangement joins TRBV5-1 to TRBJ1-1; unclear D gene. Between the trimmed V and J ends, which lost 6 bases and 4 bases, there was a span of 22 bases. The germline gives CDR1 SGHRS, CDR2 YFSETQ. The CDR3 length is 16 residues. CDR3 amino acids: CASNRDTPGVSTEAFF. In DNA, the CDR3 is TGCGCCAGCAATAGAGACACCCCGGGAGTCAGCACTGAAGCTTTCTTT.

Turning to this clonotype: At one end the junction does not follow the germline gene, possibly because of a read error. For the CDR3, the DNA is TGTGCCAGCTCCCCACCGGCAGCCTTCTCCTCTGGAAACACCATATATTTT. This sequence encodes CASSPPAAFSSGNTIYF. The chain uses TRBV18 and TRBJ1-3; D is undetermined. This CDR3 contains 17 residues. CDR1 is KGHSH, CDR2 LQKENI, per germline.

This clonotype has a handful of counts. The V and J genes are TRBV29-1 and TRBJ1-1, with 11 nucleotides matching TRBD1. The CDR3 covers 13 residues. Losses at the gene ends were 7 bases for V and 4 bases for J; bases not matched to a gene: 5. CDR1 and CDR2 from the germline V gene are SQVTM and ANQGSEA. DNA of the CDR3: TGCAGCGGGGGGGACAGGGGGAGCACTGAAGCTTTCTTT. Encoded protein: CSGGDRGSTEAFF.

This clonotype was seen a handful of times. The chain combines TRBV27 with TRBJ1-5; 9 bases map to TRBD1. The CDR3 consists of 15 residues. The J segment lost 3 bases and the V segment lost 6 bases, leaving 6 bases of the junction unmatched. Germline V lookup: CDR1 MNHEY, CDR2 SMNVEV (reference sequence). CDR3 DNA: TGTGCCAGCAGAATGGGACAGGGCAACAATCAGCCCCAGCATTTT. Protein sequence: CASRMGQGNNQPQHF.

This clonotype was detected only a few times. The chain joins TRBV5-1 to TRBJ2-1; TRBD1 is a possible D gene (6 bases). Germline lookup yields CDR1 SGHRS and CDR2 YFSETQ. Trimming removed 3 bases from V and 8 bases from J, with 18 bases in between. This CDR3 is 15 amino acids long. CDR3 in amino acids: CASSWGQVQSYEQFF. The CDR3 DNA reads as TGCGCCAGCAGCTGGGGGCAGGTCCAATCCTATGAGCAGTTCTTC.